The clone carrying this T cell receptor beta chain has a count of ten or more. The antigen is not known. This PCR relied on a set of 60 Vbeta primers and 13 Jbeta primers. Sequencing used immunoSEQ multiplex PCR; TCRdb keeps in-frame clones, though not all of them. The top ten hold around 4.3% of the sample, which has some 110,000 clones, 79% seen once. The data stem from a study of cytomegalovirus exposure and HLA in healthy donors. Across the study: There were approximately 400 genotyped donors. Of these, 81% fell in the genetic ancestry cluster associated with self-reported Caucasian donors. Notes on the study in general: With DRB1 most and HLA-C fewest, TCR association rates differed between HLA loci in a later analysis.

CDR1 ENHRY and CDR2 SYGVKD come from the germline V gene. The CDR3 is 12 amino acids. With 2 bases removed from V and 6 bases from J, the gap between germline ends came to 7 bases. The chain couples TRBV10-3 to TRBJ1-2; perhaps TRBD1 as D (6 bases). Sequencing was done on a sample of PBMCs. This receptor was identified in a man aged 25 to 45 in good health and CMV-seropositive. CDR3 nucleotide sequence: TGTGCCATCAGTGAGGCAGGGGATGGCTACACCTTC. Residues: CAISEAGDGYTF.